The 32 T cell receptor beta chains in this list originate from one sample, sequenced in a study of blood T cell repertoires in COVID-19. Measured with immunoSEQ multiplex PCR; TCRdb has only the in-frame clones, and not every one. The sample consists of around 240,000 clones, roughly 80% of them appearing once. Sequenced input: peripheral blood. All receptors derive from a woman aged 50 to 60 with acute or convalescent COVID-19.

The chain employs TRBV7-9 and TRBJ2-1; perhaps TRBD2 as D (5 bases). Trimming took off 2 bases at V and 2 bases at J, with 22 bases between the two ends. Germline lookup yields CDR1 SEHNR and CDR2 FQNEAQ (reference sequence). There are 19 residues in the CDR3. The CDR3 reads CASSLLRAYGGRAYNEQFF. In DNA, the CDR3 is TGTGCCAGCAGCTTACTTAGGGCTTACGGAGGCCGCGCCTACAATGAGCAGTTCTTC.

This sequence joins TRBV6-5 and TRBJ1-2, with D tentatively TRBD1 (6 bases). The CDR3 has 14 residues. Trimming removed 3 bases at V and 7 bases at J, with 15 bases between. Germline V gene data show CDR1 as MNHEY and CDR2 as SVGAGI. The CDR3 protein is CASSYGRGISGYTF. CDR3 in DNA: TGTGCCAGCAGTTATGGCAGGGGTATTTCTGGCTACACCTTC.

The chain combines TRBV28 with TRBJ1-5, with D possibly TRBD1 on 5 matching bases. Germline V lookup: CDR1 MDHEN, CDR2 SYDVKM. The CDR3 sequence is 15 residues long. V was pared by 3 bases and J by 2 bases, with 11 bases between. The CDR3 DNA is TGTGCCAGCAGTTTTTCAGGGAAGGGCAATCAGCCCCAGCATTTT. Translating it yields CASSFSGKGNQPQHF.

This clone was seen once. J is TRBJ1-3 and V is TRBV28, with 7 bases aligning to TRBD1. CDR3 length: 15 residues. Germline values: CDR1 MDHEN, CDR2 SYDVKM. V dropped 5 bases and J dropped 2; count of bases not matched to a gene: 6. The CDR3 region is CASSITGTAGNTIYF. CDR3 bases: TGTGCCAGCAGTATAACCGGGACAGCTGGAAACACCATATATTTT.

J is TRBJ2-5 and V is TRBV5-4; maybe TRBD2 (7 bases). Germline V lookup: CDR1 SGHNT, CDR2 YYREEE (reference sequence). The CDR3 runs 15 residues. The V end was cut by 4 bases, the J end by 5 bases, with 18 bases between. The CDR3 here is CASSLGLGGQETQYF. The CDR3 DNA reads TGTGCCAGCAGCCTTGGACTAGGAGGACAGGAGACCCAGTACTTC.

The chain uses TRBV6-2 or TRBV6-3 and TRBJ2-5; perhaps TRBD1 as D (6 bases). The CDR3 covers 15 residues. Germline V gene data show CDR1 as MNHEY and CDR2 as SVGEGT. The ends were cut back, 5 bases at V and 5 bases at J, with 18 bases in the middle. The CDR3 DNA reads as TGTGCCAGCAGTGGAGGACAGCAAAAGCGGGAGACCCAGTACTTC. Encoded protein: CASSGGQQKRETQYF.

The gene calls are TRBV3-1 (or the pseudogene TRBV3-2) and TRBJ1-2, with 8 bases aligning to TRBD1. The V segment lost 0 bases and the J segment 6 bases; nucleotides outside the gene matches: 18. Germline V gene sequence: CDR1 LGHDT, CDR2 YNNKEL (reference sequence). The CDR3 sequence is 19 residues long. CDR3 in amino acids: CASSQDLVRGQVLSDGYTF. The CDR3 DNA is TGTGCCAGCAGCCAAGATCTTGTCAGGGGGCAGGTTCTTTCCGATGGCTACACCTTC.

The chain combines TRBV4-2 with TRBJ2-1; 10 positions match TRBD2. Unmatched junction bases numbered 9, after V lost 2 bases and J lost 8 bases. The CDR3 extends over 16 amino acids. The germline V gene encodes CDR1 LGHNA and CDR2 YNFKEQ. In nucleotides, the CDR3 is TGTGCCAGCAGCCAACAACAGCGGGAGGGCCTGTATGAGCAGTTCTTC. This codes for CASSQQQREGLYEQFF.

The chain combines TRBV7-8 with TRBJ1-1; the D gene is possibly TRBD1 (6 bases). There are 14 residues in the CDR3. The germline CDR1 and CDR2 sequences are SGHVS and FQNEAQ. V was cut by 3 bases and J by 8 bases, with 16 bases left in between. The CDR3 reads CASSLSGTRGEAFF. As DNA, the CDR3 is TGTGCCAGCAGCTTGTCCGGGACACGGGGAGAAGCTTTCTTT.

This clone has more than one count but fewer than ten. The gene calls are TRBV28 and TRBJ1-5; D unclear. CDR1 and CDR2 (germline): MDHEN, SYDVKM. The CDR3 has 13 amino acids. The ends were cut back, 8 bases at V and 7 bases at J, with 15 bases in the middle. CDR3 protein: CASGLGGYQPQHF. The CDR3 coding sequence is TGTGCCAGCGGACTCGGAGGGTACCAGCCCCAGCATTTT. The full variable domain, in which reference TRBV28 and TRBJ1-5 provide the parts outside the CDR3, is DVKVTQSSRYLVKRTGEKVFLECVQDMDHENMFWYRQDPGLGLRLIYFSYDVKMKEKGDIPEGYSVSREKKERFSLILESASTNQTSMYLCASGLGGYQPQHFGDGTRLSIL.

The CDR3 is CAISESGRGPEKLFF. CDR3 coding DNA: TGTGCCATCAGTGAGTCCGGCAGGGGGCCTGAAAAACTGTTTTTT. The J gene is TRBJ1-4, the V gene TRBV10-3; 8 nucleotides agree with TRBD1. Per germline, CDR1 ENHRY and CDR2 SYGVKD. The CDR3 covers 15 residues. The junction had 4 bases not matched to a gene; V was cut back by 0 bases and J by 7 bases.

The J gene is TRBJ2-5, the V gene TRBV3-1 (or the pseudogene TRBV3-2), with unresolved D. Per the germline V gene, CDR1 is LGHDT and CDR2 is YNNKEL (reference sequence). The CDR3 is made up of 12 amino acids. V lost 1 base and J 4 bases, leaving 4 bases between the germline ends. The CDR3 is CASSQARETQYF. CDR3 DNA sequence: TGTGCCAGCAGCCAAGCTCGAGAGACCCAGTACTTC.

The chain has TRBV19 and TRBJ1-2; TRBD1 matches at 7 bases. The germline CDR1 and CDR2 sequences are LNHDA and SQIVND (reference sequence). This CDR3 has 14 residues. Germline trimming cut 5 bases from V and 2 bases from J; bases unmatched to any gene: 5. The DNA of the CDR3 is TGTGCCAGTAGTTACACAGGGGCGAACTATGGCTACACCTTC. The encoded protein is CASSYTGANYGYTF.

The sample holds a few counts of this clone. The rearrangement uses TRBV4-2 and TRBJ1-5; 9 bases map to TRBD1. The trim removed 0 bases at V and 10 bases at J, leaving 4 bases unmatched. The length of the CDR3 is 14 residues. Per germline, CDR1 LGHNA and CDR2 YNFKEQ. CDR3 nucleotide sequence: TGTGCCAGCAGCCAAGAGAACAGGGGGCGCCCCCAGCATTTT. This sequence encodes CASSQENRGRPQHF.

The chain recombines TRBV19 with TRBJ1-2; weak D call: TRBD1 (6 bases). The CDR3 covers 16 residues. The germline V gene has CDR1 LNHDA and CDR2 SQIVND (reference sequence). Trimming took 4 bases from V and 6 from J, leaving 21 bases between them. This CDR3 reads CASSTAFGGQSNGYTF. The CDR3 bases are TGTGCCAGTAGTACCGCCTTCGGGGGGCAGAGCAATGGCTACACCTTC.

This chain joins TRBV4-1 and TRBJ2-1; 10 nucleotides line up with TRBD2. The CDR3 sequence is 15 residues long. V trimming: 1 base; J trimming: 10 bases; junction bases outside the gene matches: 7. Germline V gene sequence: CDR1 MGHRA, CDR2 YSYEKL. DNA of the CDR3: TGCGCCAGCAGCCAAGCGAGCGGGGGGGCCAGGGAGCAGTTCTTC. Amino acid sequence: CASSQASGGAREQFF.

This clone was detected only a few times. The CDR3: CASSSRDRVTNEQFF. The DNA of the CDR3 is TGTGCCAGCAGCTCCCGGGACAGGGTTACCAATGAGCAGTTCTTC. The genes are TRBV5-4 and TRBJ2-1; 9 bases fit TRBD1. The CDR3 is made up of 15 amino acids. The V gene end was trimmed by 3 bases and the J gene end by 6 bases; junction bases not matched to a gene: 7. From germline, CDR1 is SGHNT and CDR2 YYREEE (reference sequence).

The J gene is TRBJ2-7, the V gene TRBV11-2; 11 nucleotides align to TRBD2. Germline V gene sequence: CDR1 SGHAT, CDR2 FQNNGV. After removal of 2 bases from V and 3 bases from J, the junction contained 9 bases not matched to a gene. The CDR3 runs 17 residues. The CDR3 DNA reads TGTGCCAGCAGCTTACTTCGGCTAGCGGGAGGCTACTACGAGCAGTACTTC. Amino acid sequence: CASSLLRLAGGYYEQYF.

V and J are TRBV19 and TRBJ2-2, with D maybe TRBD1 (6 bases). CDR3 length: 15 amino acids. Trimming pared 3 bases from V and 0 bases from J, leaving 8 bases between. CDR1 and CDR2 from the germline V gene are LNHDA and SQIVND (reference sequence). CDR3 bases: TGTGCCAGTAGTATTCAGGGGACGAACACCGGGGAGCTGTTTTTT. Protein: CASSIQGTNTGELFF.

The rearrangement joins TRBV6-2 or TRBV6-3 to TRBJ1-5; D uncertain. V was pared by 5 bases and J by 0 bases, with 8 bases between. CDR1 is MNHEY, CDR2 SVGEGT, per germline. CDR3 length: 14 residues. CDR3 DNA sequence: TGTGCCAGCAGTCGGGAGGCTAGCAATCAGCCCCAGCATTTT. It specifies CASSREASNQPQHF.

This clone was seen a single time. The chain joins TRBV5-6 to TRBJ2-1; 9 bases agree with TRBD2. V lost 0 bases to trimming and J lost 7 bases; unmatched junction nucleotides: 8. CDR1 is SGHDT and CDR2 is YYEEEE in the germline V gene. The CDR3 runs 16 residues. This chain's CDR3 is CASSLAGGLALNEQFF. CDR3 in DNA: TGTGCCAGCAGCTTGGCGGGTGGACTAGCGTTAAATGAGCAGTTCTTC.

This chain uses TRBV28 with TRBJ1-2, with D uncertain. Germline CDR1 is MDHEN and CDR2 is SYDVKM. This CDR3 spans 12 amino acids. The V gene lost 7 bases and the J gene lost 0 bases, with 6 bases spanning the gap. The CDR3 coding sequence is TGTGCCAGCAACAGAGCTAACTATGGCTACACCTTC. It specifies CASNRANYGYTF.

In DNA form, the CDR3 reads TGTGCCAGCAGCCCGACAGGGGACTACGAGCAGTACTTC. It is translated as CASSPTGDYEQYF. This chain connects TRBV5-4 to TRBJ2-7; 8 bases align to TRBD1. Trimming at V came to 4 bases and at J to 3 bases, leaving 3 bases not matched to a gene. The CDR3 length is 13 residues. Germline V lookup: CDR1 SGHNT, CDR2 YYREEE (reference sequence).

The CDR3: CASSLTGSYEQFF. In DNA form, the CDR3 reads TGTGCCAGCAGCCTGACAGGGTCCTACGAGCAGTTCTTC. The chain recombines TRBV5-5 with TRBJ2-1; 7 bases are a match to TRBD1. The CDR3 covers 13 residues. V dropped 4 bases and J dropped 10; count of bases not matched to a gene: 8. CDR1 and CDR2 (germline): SGHKS, YYEKEE (reference sequence).

V gene TRBV6-1 combines with J gene TRBJ2-3; 9 bases agree with TRBD2. CDR3 length equals 16 residues. Germline values: CDR1 MNHNS, CDR2 SASEGT. V was clipped by 0 bases and J by 3 bases; unmatched bases: 4. CDR3 loop: CASSEAVAGVTDTQYF. The CDR3 bases are TGTGCCAGCAGTGAAGCGGTAGCGGGAGTTACAGATACGCAGTATTTT.

The rearrangement joins TRBV27 to TRBJ2-5; D is possibly TRBD2 (5 bases). The CDR3 covers 14 residues. The germline gives CDR1 MNHEY, CDR2 SMNVEV (reference sequence). V lost 7 bases and J lost 2, with 14 bases in between. CDR3 in amino acids: CASKHRDRQETQYF. The CDR3 DNA is TGTGCCAGCAAACATCGGGATAGACAAGAGACCCAGTACTTC.

This clone turned up a few times. The sample has other DNA sequences that encode this CDR3 too. The gene calls are TRBV5-5 and TRBJ1-2; TRBD1 aligns across 11 bases. The CDR3 consists of 15 residues. Germline assignment: CDR1 SGHKS and CDR2 YYEKEE (reference sequence). The V segment lost 2 bases and the J segment 8 bases; nucleotides outside the gene matches: 8. CDR3 in amino acids: CASSLAGTGGRGYTF. CDR3 nucleotides: TGTGCCAGCAGCTTAGCCGGGACAGGGGGTCGGGGCTACACCTTC.

This clone has a handful of counts. The rearrangement joins TRBV4-1 to TRBJ1-2; TRBD1 matches at 9 bases. Trimming cost V 0 bases and J 4 bases; bases outside gene matches: 6. This CDR3 spans 16 amino acids. Germline V gene sequence: CDR1 MGHRA, CDR2 YSYEKL. This CDR3 is CASSQEQGADLYGYTF. In DNA form, the CDR3 reads TGCGCCAGCAGCCAAGAACAGGGGGCAGACCTCTATGGCTACACCTTC.

V gene TRBV3-1 (or the pseudogene TRBV3-2) combines with J gene TRBJ2-3; 10 bases agree with TRBD2. The V gene end was trimmed by 3 bases and the J gene end by 1 base; junction bases not matched to a gene: 13. The CDR3 extends over 19 amino acids. Germline V lookup: CDR1 LGHDT, CDR2 YNNKEL (reference sequence). The CDR3 loop reads CASSHDGVAGGFGTDTQYF. CDR3 nucleotides: TGTGCCAGCAGCCACGATGGGGTAGCGGGAGGTTTTGGCACAGATACGCAGTATTTT.

The chain couples TRBV7-9 to TRBJ1-1, with D unclear. Trimming took off 5 bases at V and 4 bases at J, with 5 bases between the two ends. Germline V gene lookup returns CDR1 SEHNR and CDR2 FQNEAQ (reference sequence). This CDR3 region has 11 residues. The CDR3 loop is CASSPSTEAFF. The CDR3 coding sequence is TGTGCCAGCAGCCCGTCCACTGAAGCTTTCTTT.

V is TRBV2 and J is TRBJ2-7; 11 bases are a match to TRBD2. V was clipped by 7 bases and J by 3 bases; unmatched bases: 8. Germline-derived CDR1 and CDR2 are SNHLY and FYNNEI. The CDR3 extends over 15 amino acids. CDR3 region: CASKYGTSGIYEQYF. The CDR3 DNA reads as TGTGCCAGCAAATATGGGACTAGCGGTATCTACGAGCAGTACTTC.

This clone was detected a few times. V usage is TRBV5-1 and J usage is TRBJ2-7, with 9 positions matching TRBD1. V was clipped by 4 bases and J by 2 bases; unmatched bases: 7. Germline-derived CDR1 and CDR2 are SGHRS and YFSETQ. The CDR3 sequence is 15 residues long. The CDR3 nucleotides are TGCGCCAGCAGCAGTCCGGACAGGGGTACCTACGAGCAGTACTTC. Translating gives CASSSPDRGTYEQYF.